The source of this T cell receptor beta chain is a study of blood T cell repertoires in COVID-19. Study-level background: Italy, Spain and the United States were the sources of the convalescent and acute COVID-19 samples. From T cells, B-cell-depleted T cells, or PBMCs came the material, which was cDNA or gDNA.

The CDR3 length is 18 residues. In germline, CDR1 is MNHEY, CDR2 SMNVEV (reference sequence). V was shortened by 4 bases and J by 2 bases, with 20 bases between the two germline ends. Produced via immunoSEQ multiplex PCR; TCRdb's table is partial and in-frame only. The sample holds approximately 280,000 clones, 65% to 90% seen once. The material sequenced was peripheral blood. V gene TRBV27 combines with J gene TRBJ2-2, with D possibly matching TRBD2 (7 bases). This TCR was recovered from a man aged 50-59 years with active or convalescent COVID-19. For the CDR3, the DNA is TGTGCCAGCAGTTCCCCCGGGGGGCGGGGCTACAACACCGGGGAGCTGTTTTTT. Amino acids: CASSSPGGRGYNTGELFF.